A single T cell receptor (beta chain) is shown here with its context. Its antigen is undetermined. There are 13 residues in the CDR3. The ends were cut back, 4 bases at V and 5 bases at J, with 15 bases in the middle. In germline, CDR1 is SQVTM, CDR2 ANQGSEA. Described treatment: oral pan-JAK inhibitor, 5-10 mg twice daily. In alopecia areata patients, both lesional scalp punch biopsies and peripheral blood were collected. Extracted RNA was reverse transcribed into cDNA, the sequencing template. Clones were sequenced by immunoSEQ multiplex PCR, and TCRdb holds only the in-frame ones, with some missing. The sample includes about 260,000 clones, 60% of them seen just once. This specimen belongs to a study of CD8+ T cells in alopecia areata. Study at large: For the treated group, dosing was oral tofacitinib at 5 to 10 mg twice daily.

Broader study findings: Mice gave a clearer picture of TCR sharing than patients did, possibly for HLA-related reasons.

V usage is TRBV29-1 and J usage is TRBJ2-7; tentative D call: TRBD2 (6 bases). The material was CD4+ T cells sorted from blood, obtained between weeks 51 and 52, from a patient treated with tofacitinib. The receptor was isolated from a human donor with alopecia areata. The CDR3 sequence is CSVVAEGLHEQYF. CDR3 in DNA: TGCAGCGTTGTAGCGGAGGGTCTCCACGAGCAGTACTTC.